The subject of this entry is one T cell receptor beta chain. Its antigen is unidentified. TCR beta cDNA libraries included unique molecular identifiers. TCRdb processed the PCR reads anew with MiXCR; each CDR3 protein has one entry. The table has roughly 570,000 distinct CDR3 sequences, around a third seen once. The source of the sample is a study of post-analysis software for immune sequencing data. Whole-study context: Courses of disease covered relapsing-remitting, secondary progressive and progressive-relapsing multiple sclerosis. The study, taken as a whole, reports: Pronounced co-clustering by F measure was evident among identically batched samples. Controls showed lower frequencies than patients for four to six TRBV segments, and TRBV5-6, TRBV5-1 and TRBV20-1 were among these.

In germline, CDR1 is WSHSY, CDR2 SAAADI. V lost 4 bases and J lost 0, with 10 bases in between. The CDR3 consists of 15 residues. The chain combines TRBV10-2 with TRBJ1-3; no clear D gene. The sequence was collected from a girl between 2 and 17 years old with multiple sclerosis. The source material was blood. The CDR3 DNA sequence: TGCGCCAGCAGTGCGCCCGCGTTCTCTGGAAACACCATATATTTT. Its translation: CASSAPAFSGNTIYF.